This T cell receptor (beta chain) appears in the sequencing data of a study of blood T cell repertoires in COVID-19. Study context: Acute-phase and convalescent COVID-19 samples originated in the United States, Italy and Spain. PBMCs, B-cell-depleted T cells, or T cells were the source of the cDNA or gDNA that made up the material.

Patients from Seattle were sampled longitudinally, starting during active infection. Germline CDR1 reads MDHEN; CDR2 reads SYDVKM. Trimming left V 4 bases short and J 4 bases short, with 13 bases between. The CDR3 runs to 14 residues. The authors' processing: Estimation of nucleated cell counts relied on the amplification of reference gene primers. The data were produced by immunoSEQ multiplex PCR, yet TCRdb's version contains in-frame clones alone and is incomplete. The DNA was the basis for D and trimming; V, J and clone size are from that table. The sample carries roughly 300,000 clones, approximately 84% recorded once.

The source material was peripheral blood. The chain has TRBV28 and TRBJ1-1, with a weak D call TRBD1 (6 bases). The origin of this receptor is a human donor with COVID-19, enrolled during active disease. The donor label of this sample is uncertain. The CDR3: CASSYPGARTEAFF. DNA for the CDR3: TGTGCCAGCAGTTACCCAGGGGCTCGCACTGAAGCTTTCTTT.